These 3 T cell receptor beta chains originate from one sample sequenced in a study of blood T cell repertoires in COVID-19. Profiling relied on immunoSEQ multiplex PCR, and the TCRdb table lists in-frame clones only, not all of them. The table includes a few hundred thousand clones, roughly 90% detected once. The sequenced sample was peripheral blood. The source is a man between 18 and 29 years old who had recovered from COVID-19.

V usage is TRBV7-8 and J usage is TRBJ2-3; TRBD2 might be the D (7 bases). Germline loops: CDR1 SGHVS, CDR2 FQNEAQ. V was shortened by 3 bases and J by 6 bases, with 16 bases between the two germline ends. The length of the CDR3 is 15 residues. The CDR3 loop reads CASSFQAGAADTQYF. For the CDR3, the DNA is TGTGCCAGCAGCTTTCAGGCGGGGGCCGCGGATACGCAGTATTTT.

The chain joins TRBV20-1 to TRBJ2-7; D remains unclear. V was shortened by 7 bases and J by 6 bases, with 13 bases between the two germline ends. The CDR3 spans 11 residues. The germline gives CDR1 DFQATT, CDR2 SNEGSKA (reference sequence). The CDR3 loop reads CSVFRSAEQYF. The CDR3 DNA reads TGCAGTGTCTTCCGAAGCGCCGAGCAGTACTTC.

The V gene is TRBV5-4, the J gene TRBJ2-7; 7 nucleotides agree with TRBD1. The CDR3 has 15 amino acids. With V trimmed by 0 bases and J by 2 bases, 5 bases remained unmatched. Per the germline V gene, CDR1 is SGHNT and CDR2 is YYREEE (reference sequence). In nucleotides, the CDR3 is TGTGCCAGCAGCTTGGGGCAGGGGGAAACCTACGAGCAGTACTTC. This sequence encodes CASSLGQGETYEQYF.